Sequencing of this T cell receptor beta chain was carried out in a study of blood T cells in healthy people across ages. Findings and limits, study-wide: Both higher diversity and more naive CD4+ cells marked long-lived donors when set against aged donors. TCR beta diversity per million T cells fell roughly linearly with age. Strong correlation existed between TCR beta diversity and naive T cell percentage.

The table lists this clonotype with a count of one. Its antigen is not known. V was trimmed by 1 base and J by 6 bases, leaving 4 bases between them. CDR3 length equals 13 residues. Germline CDR1 and CDR2: PRHDT and FYEKMQ (reference sequence). A second PCR of roughly 6 to 12 cycles used a sample-barcoded 5' primer and a J-beta primer mix. Each cDNA molecule, via a template-switch adaptor with 12 random nucleotides, was tagged. Each CDR3 protein gets one entry after TCRdb re-called the 5' RACE reads with MiXCR. The table lists about 2 million distinct CDR3 sequences, around half of them singletons. The specimen was blood. The chain joins TRBV13 to TRBJ1-6; unclear D gene. This TCR derives from a woman aged 40 to 50 in good health. CDR3 DNA sequence: TGTGCCAGCAGCTTAGAGTTTAATTCACCCCTCCACTTT. Protein: CASSLEFNSPLHF.